The 9 T cell receptor beta chains listed next were all sequenced from one sample in a study of regulatory T cells in long-lasting Graves disease (dated by TCRdb to about 2021). The library was generated by multiplex PCR. The sequencer was an Illumina HiSeq 4000. CDR3 regions were amplified by Arm-PCR with iRepertoire HTBI primers to construct TCR beta libraries. TCRdb reprocessing: public reads trimmed at Q25 with fastp, clones called with MiXCR, in-frame beta chains kept. Merged by CDR3 protein, the rows form single entries marked with the most common genes and DNA. The sample table records about 620,000 distinct CDR3 sequences; 15% to 20% of these occur just once. Of the sample, about 20% falls within the top ten clones. Reading the label with the study, this specimen's time point is: newly diagnosed GD, antithyroid drugs for less than 3 months. For both TCR sequencing and RNA sequencing, RNA was extracted from PBMCs in TRIzol.

The same specimen was also included in a second study, on T cells in Graves' hyperthyroidism and ophthalmopathy.

This sample comprised peripheral blood mononuclear cells (PBMCs), obtained at new diagnosis, from a patient treated with antithyroid drugs. Source of these receptors: a woman in her thirties with Graves disease. Donor details come from another sample of the same person, matched by shared clones.

Many counts were recorded for this clonotype. V gene TRBV10-3 combines with J gene TRBJ2-7, with 8 positions matching TRBD2. With 6 bases clipped from V and 1 base from J, the junction kept 8 bases outside the gene matches. CDR1 and CDR2 from the germline V gene are ENHRY and SYGVKD. The CDR3 runs 15 residues. The DNA of the CDR3 is TGTGCCATCAGCCCGGCGGGAGGAAGTTCCTACGAGCAGTACTTC. Translated, it gives CAISPAGGSSYEQYF.

This clonotype was picked up one time. A clone one base away is much larger, so this may be a read error. The V gene is TRBV6-1, the J gene TRBJ2-1; D possibly corresponds to TRBD2 (5 bases). The germline V and J ends were trimmed by 5 bases and 7 bases, with 12 bases remaining between them. This CDR3 contains 13 residues. The germline V gene has CDR1 MNHNS and CDR2 SASEGT. CDR3 sequence (DNA): TGTGCCAGCAGTTACTCTCCGGGGAATGAGCAGTTCTTC. Amino acids: CASSYSPGNEQFF.

This clonotype was observed a handful of times. The J gene is TRBJ1-6, the V gene TRBV28; no clear D. Germline values: CDR1 MDHEN, CDR2 SYDVKM. The CDR3 length is 15 residues. V lost 3 bases to trimming and J lost 4 bases, with 10 bases between them. The CDR3 DNA reads TGTGCCAGCAGTTTCAAACCGATTTATAATTCACCCCTCCACTTT. Translated, it gives CASSFKPIYNSPLHF. The variable domain in full, with the rest retrieved from reference TRBV28 and TRBJ1-6, is DVKVTQSSRYLVKRTGEKVFLECVQDMDHENMFWYRQDPGLGLRLIYFSYDVKMKEKGDIPEGYSVSREKKERFSLILESASTNQTSMYLCASSFKPIYNSPLHFGNGTRLTVT.

This chain links TRBV7-2 with TRBJ2-1, with 10 bases matching TRBD2. Germline V gives CDR1 SGHTA, CDR2 FQGNSA. V shed 5 bases and J 6 bases; nucleotides not matched to a gene: 13. There are 17 residues in the CDR3. The CDR3 bases are TGTGCCAGCAGCCGTTTAGCGGGAGGCTTTCCCCCCAATGAGCAGTTCTTC. Translating gives CASSRLAGGFPPNEQFF.

As concerns this clonotype: This could be a read error, since a much larger clone is one nucleotide away. The J gene is TRBJ2-1, the V gene TRBV28; 7 bases line up with TRBD1. The germline gives CDR1 MDHEN, CDR2 SYDVKM. CDR3 size: 15 residues. The J segment lost 10 bases and the V segment lost 8 bases, leaving 17 bases of the junction unmatched. CDR3 in DNA: TGTGCCAGCCGAGGGGGCATAGTCAGGGGCTACGAGCAGTTCTTC. Translating gives CASRGGIVRGYEQFF.

Concerning this clonotype itself: A much larger clone differs by one base, so this may be a read error. The V gene is TRBV7-9, the J gene TRBJ1-1; D is ambiguous. The length of the CDR3 is 14 residues. Germline-derived CDR1 and CDR2 are SEHNR and FQNEAQ (reference sequence). Trimming stripped 5 bases from V and 5 bases from J, with 15 bases between. CDR3 residues: CASSLETPRTEAFF. CDR3 nucleotide sequence: TGTGCCAGCAGCCTTGAGACCCCGAGAACTGAAGCTTTCTTT.

As for this clonotype: The germline gene is not matched at one end of the junction; a read error may be the cause. This chain joins TRBV6-5 and TRBJ2-2; D remains ambiguous. The CDR3 runs 16 residues. Germline V gives CDR1 MNHEY, CDR2 SVGAGI. CDR3 residues: CASGSNPIQRTEELFF. CDR3 in DNA: TGTGCCAGCGGTTCTAACCCGATCCAAAGAACCGAGGAGCTGTTTTTT.

This clonotype was counted at least ten times. CDR3 nucleotides: TGTGCCAGCAGCAACGGACAGGGTAAGGCTGAAGCTTTCTTT. Its protein product is CASSNGQGKAEAFF. The V and J genes are TRBV7-9 and TRBJ1-1; 8 bases agree with TRBD1. Per the germline V gene, CDR1 is SEHNR and CDR2 is FQNEAQ (reference sequence). This CDR3 region has 14 residues. Losses at the gene ends were 5 bases for V and 6 bases for J; bases not matched to a gene: 8.

As concerns this clonotype: The conserved phenylalanine or tryptophan normally closing the CDR3 is absent here, so this likely arose from a read error. The DNA of the CDR3 is TGTGCCAGTAGTATAGATCTGGGGTCCTACGAGCAGTACTCC. Translated, it gives CASSIDLGSYEQYS. The chain uses TRBV19 and TRBJ2-7, with D unclear. From germline, CDR1 is LNHDA and CDR2 SQIVND (reference sequence). V was shortened by 0 bases and J by 1 base, with 7 bases between the two germline ends. The CDR3 is made up of 14 amino acids.